Presented here are 28 T cell receptor beta chains from one specimen sequenced in a study of vaccination and CD4 T cells after COVID-19. For these TCRs, the target antigens are not known. The treatment was: roughly 10-day PBMC culture with coronavirus spike peptide pools or control peptides (ViraFEST assay). Sequencing of cultured CD4+ T cell DNA used the Oncomine TCR Beta short-read assay. From the PCR reads, TCRdb called clonotypes with MiXCR, one entry per CDR3 protein. The table has approximately 12,000 distinct CDR3 sequences, about 61% seen once. The source was CD4+ T cells from blood, cultured in vitro, collected before SARS-CoV-2 vaccination. The receptors were gathered from a human donor who had recovered from COVID-19.

CDR3 sequence reads: CAWSETSLDYEGYTF. The CDR3 DNA follows: TGTGCCTGGAGTGAAACGTCGCTCGACTACGAGGGCTACACCTTC. The V gene is TRBV30, the J gene TRBJ1-2; D is undetermined. The CDR3 is 15 residues long. V lost 1 base to trimming and J lost 8 bases, with 20 bases between them. In germline, CDR1 is GTSNPN, CDR2 SVGIG (reference sequence). Complete variable domain (other parts from reference TRBV30 and TRBJ1-2): SQTIHQWPATLVQPVGSPLSLECTVEGTSNPNLYWYRQAAGRGLQLLFYSVGIGQISSEVPQNLSASRPQDRQFILSSKKLLLSDSGFYLCAWSETSLDYEGYTFGSGTRLTVV.

This rearrangement joins TRBV21-1 to TRBJ2-1; the table names TRBD2, a call not compared with the DNA. TRBV21-1 is described as a pseudogene. The CDR3 is 17 residues long. CDR3 DNA sequence: TGTGCCAGCAGCTCCCAGAACCTAGCGGGAGCGGAGAATGAGCAGTTCTTC. It encodes CASSSQNLAGAENEQFF.

J is TRBJ2-5 and V is TRBV2, with 11 bases aligning to TRBD2. The V and J ends lost 3 bases and 5 bases, in that order; junction bases with no gene match: 5. Germline CDR1 is SNHLY and CDR2 is FYNNEI. The CDR3 is 15 amino acids. The CDR3 sequence is CASSDSGRARETQYF. CDR3 sequence (DNA): TGTGCCAGCAGTGATAGCGGGAGGGCCCGTGAGACCCAGTACTTC.

The chain links TRBV6-1 to TRBJ2-7; possibly TRBD2 for D (6 bases). The CDR3 has 15 residues. Trimming stripped 8 bases from V and 2 bases from J, with 19 bases between. Germline V CDR1 and CDR2: MNHNS, SASEGT. CDR3 region: CASRPPRTTTYEQYF. CDR3 nucleotides: TGTGCCAGCCGTCCTCCCCGGACTACCACCTACGAGCAGTACTTC.

The table lists this clonotype with a count of one. The rearrangement links TRBV28 to TRBJ2-3, with unresolved D. CDR1 is MDHEN, CDR2 SYDVKM, per germline. V lost 7 bases to trimming and J lost 4 bases, with 15 bases between them. The CDR3 length is 14 residues. CDR3 nucleotides: TGTGCCAGCAACCTCCGGGCTAGATCAGATACGCAGTATTTT. Its protein is CASNLRARSDTQYF. Variable domain in full (rest from reference TRBV28 and TRBJ2-3): DVKVTQSSRYLVKRTGEKVFLECVQDMDHENMFWYRQDPGLGLRLIYFSYDVKMKEKGDIPEGYSVSREKKERFSLILESASTNQTSMYLCASNLRARSDTQYFGPGTRLTVL.

The chain joins TRBV7-9 to TRBJ2-3; 12 positions agree with TRBD2. V lost 6 bases to trimming and J lost 6 bases; unmatched junction nucleotides: 7. Germline V CDR1 and CDR2: SEHNR, FQNEAQ (reference sequence). This CDR3 has 15 amino acids. In DNA, the CDR3 is TGTGCCAGCAGACCCGGACTAGCGGGAATGGATACGCAGTATTTT. This sequence encodes CASRPGLAGMDTQYF. The whole variable domain, remainder taken from reference TRBV7-9 and TRBJ2-3, is DTGVSQNPRHKITKRGQNVTFRCDPISEHNRLYWYRQTLGQGPEFLTYFQNEAQLEKSRLLSDRFSAERPKGSFSTLEIQRTEQGDSAMYLCASRPGLAGMDTQYFGPGTRLTVL.

The chain employs TRBV19 and TRBJ2-3; D call uncertain. From germline, CDR1 is LNHDA and CDR2 SQIVND (reference sequence). The CDR3 length is 15 residues. V gave up 3 bases and J gave up 5 bases, with 15 bases separating them. CDR3 residues: CASSMVAERRDTQYF. The CDR3 region has the DNA TGTGCCAGTAGTATGGTGGCGGAGAGAAGAGATACGCAGTATTTT.

V and J are TRBV6-1 and TRBJ1-6; 11 nucleotides align to TRBD1. V gave up 5 bases and J gave up 6 bases; unmatched junction bases: 9. The CDR3 extends over 17 amino acids. The germline V gene has CDR1 MNHNS and CDR2 SASEGT. CDR3 nucleotides: TGTGCCAGCAGTACCGGACAGGGGGCATCTCGTAATTCACCCCTCCACTTT. Translation gives CASSTGQGASRNSPLHF.

This rearrangement joins TRBV2 to TRBJ1-1; 7 bases align to TRBD1. CDR3 length equals 14 residues. Trimming at V came to 6 bases and at J to 10 bases, leaving 14 bases not matched to a gene. CDR1 and CDR2 (germline): SNHLY, FYNNEI. CDR3 sequence (DNA): TGTGCCAGCAGGGATAACCGGGACAGATCTTTAGCTTTCTTT. Translation gives CASRDNRDRSLAFF.

Here the CDR3 DNA reads TGCAGTGCTTGCTTAGGGACTACCGGCACAGATACGCAGTATTTT. It translates to CSACLGTTGTDTQYF. The chain has TRBV20-1 and TRBJ2-3; TRBD2 aligns across 7 bases. CDR1 is DFQATT, CDR2 SNEGSKA, per germline (reference sequence). The CDR3 is made up of 15 amino acids. The trim removed 5 bases at V and 1 base at J, leaving 9 bases unmatched.

The chain is built from TRBV6-2 or TRBV6-3 and TRBJ2-7; 7 bases are shared with TRBD2. Germline V CDR1 and CDR2: MNHEY, SVGEGT. The CDR3 is 14 residues long. V was clipped by 5 bases and J by 3 bases; unmatched bases: 7. This CDR3 reads CASSRSGTGYEQYF. The CDR3 bases are TGTGCCAGCAGTCGAAGCGGGACGGGCTACGAGCAGTACTTC.

The chain joins TRBV7-9 to TRBJ1-5; perhaps TRBD1 as D (5 bases). Germline assignment: CDR1 SEHNR and CDR2 FQNEAQ (reference sequence). V was clipped by 2 bases and J by 7 bases, with 9 bases between them. The CDR3 has 13 residues. The CDR3 bases are TGTGCCAGCAGCTTAAAAGGGGAACAGCCCCAGCATTTT. Protein product: CASSLKGEQPQHF.

The CDR3 loop is CASSGFSYTGELFF. For the CDR3, the DNA is TGCGCCAGCAGCGGTTTTAGTTACACCGGGGAGCTGTTTTTT. The chain uses TRBV5-1 and TRBJ2-2; D gene unclear. Germline CDR1 is SGHRS and CDR2 is YFSETQ. The ends were cut back, 4 bases at V and 3 bases at J, with 10 bases in the middle. The CDR3 runs 14 residues.

This clonotype has just a few counts. The chain recombines TRBV6-2 or TRBV6-3 with TRBJ2-2, with D possibly TRBD2 on 7 matching bases. V dropped 7 bases and J dropped 9 bases, with 24 bases sitting between them. Germline CDR1 reads MNHEY; CDR2 reads SVGEGT. The CDR3 is 16 residues long. CDR3 DNA: TGTGCCAGCACCCCCTATGGGGGCGGGAGACGGCGGGAGCTGTTTTTT. It codes for CASTPYGGGRRRELFF.

CDR3 sequence reads: CSVDPLQSGDTQYF. The CDR3 DNA sequence: TGCAGCGTTGATCCCCTCCAGAGTGGAGATACGCAGTATTTT. This rearrangement joins TRBV29-1 to TRBJ2-3; D ambiguous. V gave up 3 bases and J gave up 5 bases, with 15 bases separating them. This CDR3 contains 14 residues. Germline V gene sequence: CDR1 SQVTM, CDR2 ANQGSEA.

The chain joins TRBV23-1 to TRBJ2-3; D possibly matches TRBD1 or TRBD2 (5 bases each). Being an ORF, TRBV23-1 has a function that is uncertain. The V gene lost 3 bases and the J gene lost 0 bases, with 19 bases spanning the gap. The CDR3 has 18 amino acids. CDR3 in DNA: TGCGCCAGCAGTCACGCAGCTGGTGGGACCTTCAGCACAGATACGCAGTATTTT. Amino acid sequence: CASSHAAGGTFSTDTQYF.

The V and J genes are TRBV7-9 and TRBJ2-1; 9 nucleotides match TRBD1. CDR1 and CDR2 (germline): SEHNR, FQNEAQ (reference sequence). Losses at the gene ends were 2 bases for V and 3 bases for J; bases not matched to a gene: 14. This CDR3 is built from 19 residues. The CDR3 DNA reads as TGTGCCAGCAGCTTACCACGGTACGGGGGACAGGGTCTCTACAATGAGCAGTTCTTC. Protein sequence: CASSLPRYGGQGLYNEQFF.

This clonotype was detected a few times. The chain uses TRBV6-1 and TRBJ2-7, with TRBD1 matching 10 bases. V dropped 1 base and J dropped 2; count of bases not matched to a gene: 2. CDR1 and CDR2 (germline): MNHNS, SASEGT. The CDR3 runs to 15 residues. The CDR3 nucleotides read TGTGCCAGCAGTGAAGAGGGGACAGGGGCCTACGAGCAGTACTTC. Its translation: CASSEEGTGAYEQYF.

This clonotype was recorded a few times. The chain carries TRBV11-2 and TRBJ2-7; D is unresolved. In germline, CDR1 is SGHAT, CDR2 FQNNGV. Trimming took 4 bases from V and 4 from J, leaving 11 bases between them. This CDR3 contains 13 residues. This CDR3 reads CASSYKMGYEQYF. The CDR3 DNA follows: TGTGCCAGCAGCTATAAGATGGGGTACGAGCAGTACTTC.

This clonotype was detected only a few times. The chain uses TRBV6-1 and TRBJ1-6; D unresolved. The V end lost 6 bases, the J end lost 7 bases, and 16 bases lay between the germline ends. The CDR3 loop spans 15 amino acids. Per germline, CDR1 MNHNS and CDR2 SASEGT. For the CDR3, the DNA is TGTGCCAGCAGGCCCGAGAATTACCGAAATTCACCCCTCCACTTT. Translation: CASRPENYRNSPLHF.

The chain has TRBV6-4 and TRBJ2-3; D is possibly TRBD1 (5 bases). The CDR3 sequence is 14 residues long. V gave up 2 bases and J gave up 2 bases, with 8 bases separating them. The V gene's germline CDR1 is MRHNA and CDR2 SNTAGT. In DNA form, the CDR3 reads TGTGCCAGCAGTGACAGGGGAACCACAGATACGCAGTATTTT. It specifies CASSDRGTTDTQYF.

J is TRBJ2-1 and V is TRBV6-1, with TRBD2 matching over 10 bases. CDR1 and CDR2 from the germline V gene are MNHNS and SASEGT. There are 18 residues in the CDR3. V shed 5 bases and J 6 bases; nucleotides not matched to a gene: 16. CDR3 nucleotide sequence: TGTGCCAGCAGTAAACCTGCCGGGACTAGCGTGGCCAGCAATGAGCAGTTCTTC. Translated, it gives CASSKPAGTSVASNEQFF.

This clonotype occurred once. CDR3 in amino acids: CSAYTEAFF. The CDR3 bases are TGCAGTGCCTACACTGAAGCTTTCTTT. The chain employs TRBV20-1 and TRBJ1-1; D is ambiguous. V gave up 6 bases and J gave up 3 bases, with 2 bases separating them. Germline CDR1 and CDR2: DFQATT and SNEGSKA (reference sequence). The CDR3 runs to 9 residues.

The chain is built from TRBV29-1 and TRBJ1-5; unclear D gene. Trimming shortened V by 5 bases and J by 7 bases, and 24 bases separated the two germline ends. Germline values: CDR1 SQVTM, CDR2 ANQGSEA. This CDR3 has 16 amino acids. CDR3 coding DNA: TGCAGCGTTACCACCTCGACCGCGTCCGGTGGGCAGCCCCAGCATTTT. As protein: CSVTTSTASGGQPQHF. Variable domain in full (rest from reference TRBV29-1 and TRBJ1-5): SAVISQKPSRDICQRGTSLTIQCQVDSQVTMMFWYRQQPGQSLTLIATANQGSEATYESGFVIDKFPISRPNLTFSTLTVSNMSPEDSSIYLCSVTTSTASGGQPQHFGDGTRLSIL.

This chain connects TRBV18 to TRBJ1-5, with 9 bases aligning to TRBD1. Germline trimming cut 3 bases from V and 9 bases from J; bases unmatched to any gene: 12. Germline V CDR1 and CDR2: KGHSH, LQKENI. CDR3 size: 16 residues. The CDR3 nucleotides read TGTGCCAGCTCACCCACGGGACAGGGCTCCCTGTGGCCCCAGCATTTT. Residues: CASSPTGQGSLWPQHF.

This clonotype was counted only a few times. The chain combines TRBV6-1 with TRBJ2-3; D remains ambiguous. The germline gives CDR1 MNHNS, CDR2 SASEGT. The germline V and J ends were trimmed by 6 bases and 1 base, with 5 bases remaining between them. CDR3 length: 12 residues. The CDR3 DNA reads TGTGCCAGCAGGCAGGGCACAGATACGCAGTATTTT. Translation gives CASRQGTDTQYF.

This chain joins TRBV11-2 and TRBJ2-3; no firm D call. Trimming left V 3 bases short and J 2 bases short, with 15 bases between. The CDR3 loop spans 16 amino acids. Germline V gene data show CDR1 as SGHAT and CDR2 as FQNNGV. The CDR3 DNA is TGTGCCAGCAGCTTGATTAGTAGACACATCACAGATACGCAGTATTTT. This translates into CASSLISRHITDTQYF.

The chain recombines TRBV20-1 with TRBJ1-5, with D possibly being TRBD1 (6 bases). Germline loops: CDR1 DFQATT, CDR2 SNEGSKA (reference sequence). V lost 1 base to trimming and J lost 8 bases, with 18 bases between them. CDR3 length: 15 residues. CDR3 in DNA: TGCAGTGCTAGAGTTCTGGGGGCTAGGGAGAAGCCCCAGCATTTT. This translates into CSARVLGAREKPQHF.